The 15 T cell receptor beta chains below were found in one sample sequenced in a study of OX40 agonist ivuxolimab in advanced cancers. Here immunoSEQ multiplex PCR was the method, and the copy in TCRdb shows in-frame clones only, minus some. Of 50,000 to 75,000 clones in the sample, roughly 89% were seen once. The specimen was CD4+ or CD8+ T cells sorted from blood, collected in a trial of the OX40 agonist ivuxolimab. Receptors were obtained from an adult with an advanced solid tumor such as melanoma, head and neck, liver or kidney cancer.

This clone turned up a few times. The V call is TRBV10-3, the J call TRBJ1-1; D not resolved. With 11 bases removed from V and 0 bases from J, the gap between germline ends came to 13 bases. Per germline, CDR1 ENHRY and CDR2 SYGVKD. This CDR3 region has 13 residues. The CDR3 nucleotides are TGTGCCGTCCAGCCGTCGATGAACACTGAAGCTTTCTTT. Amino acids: CAVQPSMNTEAFF.

For the CDR3, the DNA is TGTGCCAGTAGTGACCGAGACCGACAGGGAGCCTATGGCTACACCTTC. Its translation is CASSDRDRQGAYGYTF. The V call is TRBV19, the J call TRBJ1-2; 7 positions match TRBD1. V lost 5 bases to trimming and J lost 4 bases; unmatched junction nucleotides: 13. CDR1 is LNHDA, CDR2 SQIVND, per germline (reference sequence). The CDR3 length is 16 residues.

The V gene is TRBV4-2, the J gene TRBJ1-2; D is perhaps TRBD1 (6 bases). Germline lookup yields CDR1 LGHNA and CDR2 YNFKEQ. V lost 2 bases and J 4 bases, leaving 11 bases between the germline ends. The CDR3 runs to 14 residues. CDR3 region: CASSQPPGAYGYTF. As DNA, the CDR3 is TGTGCCAGCAGCCAACCCCCAGGGGCCTATGGCTACACCTTC.

CDR3 coding DNA: TGTGCCAGCAGCCAAACGACCGAAATGGACGGGAAATCCTACAATGAGCAGTTCTTC. Its protein is CASSQTTEMDGKSYNEQFF. The chain joins TRBV11-2 to TRBJ2-1; TRBD2 might be the D (5 bases). The germline gives CDR1 SGHAT, CDR2 FQNNGV. This CDR3 is 19 amino acids long. Trimming left V 5 bases short and J 1 base short, with 24 bases between.

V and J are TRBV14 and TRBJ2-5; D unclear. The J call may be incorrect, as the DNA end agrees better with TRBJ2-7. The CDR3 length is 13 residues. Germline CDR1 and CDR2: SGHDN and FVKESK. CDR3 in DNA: TGTGCCAGCAGCCAATTAGGACCCTACGAGCAGTACTTC. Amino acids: CASSQLGPYEQYF.

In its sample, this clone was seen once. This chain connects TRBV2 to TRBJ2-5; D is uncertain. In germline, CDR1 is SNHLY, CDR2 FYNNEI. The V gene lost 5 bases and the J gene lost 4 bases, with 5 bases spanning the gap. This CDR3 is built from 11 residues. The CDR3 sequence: CASSRVETQYF. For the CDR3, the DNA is TGTGCCAGCAGTAGAGTAGAGACCCAGTACTTC.

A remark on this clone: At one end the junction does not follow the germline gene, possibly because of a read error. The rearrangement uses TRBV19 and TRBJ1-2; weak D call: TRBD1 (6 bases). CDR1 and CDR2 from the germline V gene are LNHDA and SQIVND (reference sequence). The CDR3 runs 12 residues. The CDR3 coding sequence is TGTGCCAGTAGTTCGAGGAGGGGGGACGTCAGCTTC. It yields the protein CASSSRRGDVSF.

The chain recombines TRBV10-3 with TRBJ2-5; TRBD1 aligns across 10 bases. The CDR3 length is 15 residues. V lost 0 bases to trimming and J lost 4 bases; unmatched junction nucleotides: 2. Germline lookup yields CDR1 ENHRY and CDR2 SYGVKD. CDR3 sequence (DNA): TGTGCCATCAGTGAGTCGACAGGGGGCAGAGAGACCCAGTACTTC. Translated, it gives CAISESTGGRETQYF.

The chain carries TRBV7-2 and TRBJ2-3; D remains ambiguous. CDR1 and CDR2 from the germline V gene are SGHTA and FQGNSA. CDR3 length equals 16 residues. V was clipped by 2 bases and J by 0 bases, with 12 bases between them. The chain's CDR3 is CASSLSLGSSTDTQYF. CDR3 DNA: TGTGCCAGCAGCTTAAGCTTAGGCTCTAGCACAGATACGCAGTATTTT.

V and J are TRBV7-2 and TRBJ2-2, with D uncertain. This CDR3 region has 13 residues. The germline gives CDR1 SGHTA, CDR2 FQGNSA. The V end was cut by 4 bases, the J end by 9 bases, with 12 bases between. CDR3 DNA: TGTGCCAGCAGCTCGTATTTAGACCGGGAGCTGTTTTTT. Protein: CASSSYLDRELFF.

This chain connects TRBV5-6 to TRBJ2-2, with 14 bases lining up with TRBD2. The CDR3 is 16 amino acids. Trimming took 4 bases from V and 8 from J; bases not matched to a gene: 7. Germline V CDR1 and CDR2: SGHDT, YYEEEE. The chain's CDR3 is CASSLRTSGRSGELFF. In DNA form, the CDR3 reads TGTGCCAGCAGCCTCCGGACTAGCGGGAGGTCTGGGGAGCTGTTTTTT.

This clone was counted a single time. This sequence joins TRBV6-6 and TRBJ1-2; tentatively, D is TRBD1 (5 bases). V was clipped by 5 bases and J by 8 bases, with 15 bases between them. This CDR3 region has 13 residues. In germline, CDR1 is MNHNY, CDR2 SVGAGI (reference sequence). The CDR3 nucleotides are TGTGCCAGCAGTCCCGGGGCCCCGAGAGGCTACACCTTC. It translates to CASSPGAPRGYTF.

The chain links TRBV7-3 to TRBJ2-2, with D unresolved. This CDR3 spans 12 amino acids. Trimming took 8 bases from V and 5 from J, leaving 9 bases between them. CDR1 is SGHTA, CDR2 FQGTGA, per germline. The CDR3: CASSRSTGELFF. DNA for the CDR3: TGTGCCAGCTCTCGGAGTACCGGGGAGCTGTTTTTT.

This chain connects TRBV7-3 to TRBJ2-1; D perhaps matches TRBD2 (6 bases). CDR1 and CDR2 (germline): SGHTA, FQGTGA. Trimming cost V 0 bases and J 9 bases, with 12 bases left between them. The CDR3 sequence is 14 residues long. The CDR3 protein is CASSLTATGGEQFF. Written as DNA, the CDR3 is TGTGCCAGCAGCTTAACGGCGACCGGGGGTGAGCAGTTCTTC.

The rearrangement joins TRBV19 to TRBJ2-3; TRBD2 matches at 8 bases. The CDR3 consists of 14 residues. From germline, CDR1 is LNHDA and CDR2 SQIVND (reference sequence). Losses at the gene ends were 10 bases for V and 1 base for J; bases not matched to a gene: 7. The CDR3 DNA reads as TGTGCCACTACCGGGGGGGGCGGCACAGATACGCAGTATTTT. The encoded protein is CATTGGGGTDTQYF.